Below are 10 T cell receptor beta chains sequenced from a single sample in a study of molecular identifiers for immune sequencing clone quantification. One entry per CDR3 protein, called by TCRdb with MiXCR from the PCR reads. The profile shows 490,000 or so distinct CDR3 sequences, around 23% of them singletons. Sequencing input: naive CD8+ T cells from blood, with Jurkat cell RNA spiked in. The subset: FACS-sorted CD8+CD4-CCR7+CD45RA+ naive T cells. The receptors originated from a human donor in good health. Some libraries in this study had Jurkat cell RNA spiked in.

As for this clonotype: A read error may be the cause here, since a much bigger clone is one base away. The chain couples TRBV4-1 to TRBJ1-5; possible D gene TRBD1, 5 bases. The CDR3 contains 16 residues. Germline values: CDR1 MGHRA, CDR2 YSYEKL. The DNA of the CDR3 is TGCGCCTGCAGCCAAGAAAGAGCCCAGGGTAATCAGCCCCAGCATTTT. Translation: CACSQERAQGNQPQHF.

The genes are TRBV12-3 or TRBV12-4 and TRBJ2-7; 9 bases line up with TRBD1. The CDR3 loop spans 14 amino acids. With V trimmed by 8 bases and J by 1 base, 6 bases remained unmatched. The DNA of the CDR3 is TGTGCCAGCGGCACAGGGGGCTTGTCCTACGAGCAGTACTTC. It encodes CASGTGGLSYEQYF.

The V and J genes are TRBV6-5 and TRBJ1-5, with a possible D match to TRBD1 (6 bases). The CDR3 runs 15 residues. V lost 6 bases, J lost 2 bases, and 14 bases lay in between. The V gene's germline CDR1 is MNHEY and CDR2 SVGAGI. DNA of the CDR3: TGTGCCAGCAGACCGTACAGGGAGGGCAATCAGCCCCAGCATTTT. It codes for CASRPYREGNQPQHF.

Of note for this clonotype: It is likely a read error, because the conserved phenylalanine at the end of the CDR3 is missing. The DNA is omitted, as the CDR3 cannot be located on it reliably, and the CDR3 follows TCRdb's listing. The genes are TRBV19 and TRBJ1-5; TRBD1 was called by the table and not checked on the DNA. Looked up from germline, CDR1 is LNHDA and CDR2 is SQIVND (reference sequence). Both ends counted, the CDR3 spans 15 residues. CDR3 protein: CASSMWGDPNQPQQI.

The chain has TRBV6-2 or TRBV6-3 and TRBJ2-5; 9 bases agree with TRBD2. The CDR3 has 17 residues. V lost 1 base, J lost 4 bases, and 10 bases stayed unmatched. CDR1 is MNHEY and CDR2 is SVGEGT in the germline V gene. CDR3 region: CASSYYSAGGPVETQYF. As DNA, the CDR3 is TGTGCCAGCAGTTACTATTCGGCGGGAGGGCCAGTAGAGACCCAGTACTTC.

The chain has TRBV20-1 and TRBJ1-6; a weak D match, TRBD1 (5 bases). Germline V gene data show CDR1 as DFQATT and CDR2 as SNEGSKA (reference sequence). With 1 base removed from V and 0 bases from J, the gap between germline ends came to 19 bases. The length of the CDR3 is 19 residues. CDR3 in amino acids: CSARGGDTTVRSYNSPLHF. The CDR3 nucleotides read TGCAGTGCTAGAGGGGGTGACACGACAGTCCGCTCCTATAATTCACCCCTCCACTTT.

V and J are TRBV15 and TRBJ2-7, with D hard to call. Germline CDR1 and CDR2: LNHNV and YYDKDF (reference sequence). Trimming cost V 5 bases and J 3 bases, with 14 bases left between them. The CDR3 runs to 14 residues. The CDR3: CATSPTVGFYEQYF. DNA for the CDR3: TGTGCCACCAGCCCAACGGTGGGGTTCTACGAGCAGTACTTC.

This clonotype was detected ten times or more. The rearrangement links TRBV6-1 to TRBJ2-7; D remains unclear. The CDR3 runs 12 residues. Trimming removed 7 bases from V and 6 bases from J, with 13 bases in between. Per germline, CDR1 MNHNS and CDR2 SASEGT. This CDR3 reads CASNPWGFEQYF. The CDR3 DNA follows: TGTGCCAGCAACCCATGGGGTTTCGAGCAGTACTTC.

Remarks on this clonotype: This may be a read error: a much more frequent sequence differs by one nucleotide. The chain uses TRBV4-3 and TRBJ2-7; D may match TRBD1 or TRBD2 (5 bases each). The CDR3 runs 15 residues. V was shortened by 4 bases and J by 1 base, with 14 bases between the two germline ends. Germline V lookup: CDR1 LGHNA, CDR2 YSLEER. Written as DNA, the CDR3 is TGCGCCAGCAGCCCCATGGGGGAGCAATCCTACGAGCAGTACTTC. This encodes CASSPMGEQSYEQYF.

Details on this clonotype: It may be a read error: a sequence one base away is much more abundant. The chain is built from TRBV27 and TRBJ1-5; TRBD1 might be the D (5 bases). This CDR3 contains 15 residues. CDR1 is MNHEY and CDR2 is SMNVEV in the germline V gene (reference sequence). Here the CDR3 reads CAGSLTVESNQPQHF. Written as DNA, the CDR3 is TGTGCCGGCAGTTTGACAGTGGAAAGCAATCAGCCCCAGCATTTT.